The following is a T cell receptor (beta chain) sequence with its context. Its antigen is unidentified. This sample is part of a study of cytomegalovirus exposure and HLA in healthy donors. Trimming removed 5 bases at V and 3 bases at J, with 11 bases between. Germline V CDR1 and CDR2: MNHNY, SVGAGI (reference sequence). CDR3 size: 14 residues. The study's findings and limits: V- and J-gene trimming in TCR beta was tied to a missense DCLRE1C variant by an analysis performed later. 87-base-pair reads could not separate some V segments, including TRBV6-2 and TRBV6-3.

PCR was performed using 60 Vbeta and 13 Jbeta primers. The method was immunoSEQ multiplex PCR; TCRdb's version includes in-frame clones alone and lacks a portion of them. The sample carries about 110,000 clones, 82% recorded once. This sequence originates from a man aged 25-45 years in good health and CMV-seropositive. The V and J genes are TRBV6-6 and TRBJ1-5; D perhaps matches TRBD1 (6 bases). The sequencing input was PBMCs. Here the CDR3 DNA reads TGTGCCAGCAGTGGCCAGGGGAACAATCAGCCCCAGCATTTT. It encodes CASSGQGNNQPQHF.